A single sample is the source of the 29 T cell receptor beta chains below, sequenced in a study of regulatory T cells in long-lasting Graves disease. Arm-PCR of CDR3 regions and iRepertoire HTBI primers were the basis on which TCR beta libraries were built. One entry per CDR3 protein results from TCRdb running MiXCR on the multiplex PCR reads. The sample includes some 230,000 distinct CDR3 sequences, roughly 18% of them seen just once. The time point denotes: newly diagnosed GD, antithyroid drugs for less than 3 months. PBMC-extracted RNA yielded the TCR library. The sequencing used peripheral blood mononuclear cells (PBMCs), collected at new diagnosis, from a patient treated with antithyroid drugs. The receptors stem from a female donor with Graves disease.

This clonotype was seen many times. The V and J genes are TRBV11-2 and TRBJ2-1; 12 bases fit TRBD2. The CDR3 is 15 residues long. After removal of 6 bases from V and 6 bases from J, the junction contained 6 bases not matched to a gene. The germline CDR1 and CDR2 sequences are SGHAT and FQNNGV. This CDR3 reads CASRELAGGPNEQFF. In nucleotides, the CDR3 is TGTGCCAGCAGAGAACTAGCGGGAGGCCCCAATGAGCAGTTCTTC.

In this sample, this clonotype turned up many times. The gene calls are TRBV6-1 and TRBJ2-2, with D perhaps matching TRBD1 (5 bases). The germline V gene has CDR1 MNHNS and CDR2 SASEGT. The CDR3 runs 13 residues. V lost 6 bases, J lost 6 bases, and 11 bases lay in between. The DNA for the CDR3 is TGTGCCAGCAGCGCCAGGGTTCCCGGGGAGCTGTTTTTT. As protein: CASSARVPGELFF.

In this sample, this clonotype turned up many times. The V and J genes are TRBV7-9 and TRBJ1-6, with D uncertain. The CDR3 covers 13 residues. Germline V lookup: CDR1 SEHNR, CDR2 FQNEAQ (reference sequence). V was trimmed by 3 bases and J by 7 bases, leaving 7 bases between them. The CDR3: CASSLILNSPLHF. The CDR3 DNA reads TGTGCCAGCAGCTTGATCCTGAATTCACCCCTCCACTTT.

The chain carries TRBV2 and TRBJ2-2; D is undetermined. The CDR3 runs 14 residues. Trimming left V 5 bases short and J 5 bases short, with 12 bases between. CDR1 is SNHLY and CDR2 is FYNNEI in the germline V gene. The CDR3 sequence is CASSFLQNTGELFF. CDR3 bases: TGTGCCAGCAGTTTTCTACAGAATACCGGGGAGCTGTTTTTT.

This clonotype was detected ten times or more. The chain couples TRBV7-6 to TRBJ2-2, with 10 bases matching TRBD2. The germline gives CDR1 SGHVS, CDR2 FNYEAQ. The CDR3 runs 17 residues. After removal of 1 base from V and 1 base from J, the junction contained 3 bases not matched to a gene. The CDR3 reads CASSLGSSGRNTGELFF. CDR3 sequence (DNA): TGTGCCAGCAGCTTAGGCTCTAGCGGGAGGAACACCGGGGAGCTGTTTTTT.

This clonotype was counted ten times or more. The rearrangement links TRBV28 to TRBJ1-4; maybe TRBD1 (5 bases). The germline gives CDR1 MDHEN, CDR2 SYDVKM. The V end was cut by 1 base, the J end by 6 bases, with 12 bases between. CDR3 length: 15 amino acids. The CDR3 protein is CASSLYGPGDEKLFF. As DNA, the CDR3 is TGTGCCAGCAGTTTATATGGACCGGGGGATGAAAAACTGTTTTTT.

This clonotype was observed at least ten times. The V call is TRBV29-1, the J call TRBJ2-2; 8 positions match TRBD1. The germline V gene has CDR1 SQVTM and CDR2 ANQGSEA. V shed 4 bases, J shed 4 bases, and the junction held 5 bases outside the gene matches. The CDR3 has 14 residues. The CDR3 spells CSVAQGVSTGELFF. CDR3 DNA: TGCAGCGTTGCACAGGGGGTTAGCACCGGGGAGCTGTTTTTT.

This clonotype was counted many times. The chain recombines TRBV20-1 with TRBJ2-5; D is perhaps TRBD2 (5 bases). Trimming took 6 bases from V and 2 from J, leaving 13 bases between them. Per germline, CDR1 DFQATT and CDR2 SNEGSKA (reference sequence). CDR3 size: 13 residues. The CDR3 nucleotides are TGCAGTGCCCCGCGGAGGCCTCAAGAGACCCAGTACTTC. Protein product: CSAPRRPQETQYF.

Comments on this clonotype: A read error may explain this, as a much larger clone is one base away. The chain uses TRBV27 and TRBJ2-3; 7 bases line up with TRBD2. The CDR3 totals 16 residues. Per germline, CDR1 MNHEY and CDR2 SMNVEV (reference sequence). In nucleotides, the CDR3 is TGTGCCAGCAGCCCAATAGCGGGCGTTGCCACAGATACGCGGTATTTT. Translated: CASSPIAGVATDTRYF.

CDR3 loop: CASSQVEDEQFF. The DNA of the CDR3 is TGTGCCAGCAGTCAGGTGGAGGATGAGCAGTTCTTC. The V call is TRBV6-1, the J call TRBJ2-1, with D possibly being TRBD2 (5 bases). Germline values: CDR1 MNHNS, CDR2 SASEGT. V dropped 5 bases and J dropped 8 bases, with 10 bases sitting between them. The CDR3 contains 12 residues.

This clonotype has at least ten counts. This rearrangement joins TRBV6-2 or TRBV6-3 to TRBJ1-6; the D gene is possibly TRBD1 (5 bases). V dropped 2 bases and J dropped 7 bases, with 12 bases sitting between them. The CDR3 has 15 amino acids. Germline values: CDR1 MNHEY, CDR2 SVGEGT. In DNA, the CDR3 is TGTGCCAGCAGTTACGTTTGGGGCACCAATTCACCCCTCCACTTT. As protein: CASSYVWGTNSPLHF.

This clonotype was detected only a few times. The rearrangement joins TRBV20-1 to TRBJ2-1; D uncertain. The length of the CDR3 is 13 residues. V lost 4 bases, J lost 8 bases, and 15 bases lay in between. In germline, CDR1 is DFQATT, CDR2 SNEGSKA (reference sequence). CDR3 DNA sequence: TGCAGTGCTATCCTCTCGGGTTGGGATGAGCAGTTCTTC. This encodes CSAILSGWDEQFF.

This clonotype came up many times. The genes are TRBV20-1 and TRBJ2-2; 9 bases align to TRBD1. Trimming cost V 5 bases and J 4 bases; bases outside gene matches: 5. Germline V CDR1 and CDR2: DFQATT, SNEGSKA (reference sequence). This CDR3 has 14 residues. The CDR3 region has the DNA TGCAGTGCTCCGGACAGGGGTCGCACCGGGGAGCTGTTTTTT. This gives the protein CSAPDRGRTGELFF.

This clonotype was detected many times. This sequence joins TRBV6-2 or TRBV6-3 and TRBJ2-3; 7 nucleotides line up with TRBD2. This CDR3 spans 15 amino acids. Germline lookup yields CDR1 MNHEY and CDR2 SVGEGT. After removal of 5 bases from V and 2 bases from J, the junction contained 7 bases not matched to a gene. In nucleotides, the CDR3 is TGTGCCAGCAGTGTCGGACTAGTTTCCACAGATACGCAGTATTTT. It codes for CASSVGLVSTDTQYF.

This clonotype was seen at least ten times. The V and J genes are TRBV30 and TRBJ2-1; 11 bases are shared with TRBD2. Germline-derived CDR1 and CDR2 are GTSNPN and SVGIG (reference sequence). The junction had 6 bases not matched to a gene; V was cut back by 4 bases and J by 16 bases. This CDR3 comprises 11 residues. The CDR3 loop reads CAWIVSGRAFF. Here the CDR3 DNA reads TGTGCCTGGATCGTTAGCGGGAGGGCCTTCTTC.

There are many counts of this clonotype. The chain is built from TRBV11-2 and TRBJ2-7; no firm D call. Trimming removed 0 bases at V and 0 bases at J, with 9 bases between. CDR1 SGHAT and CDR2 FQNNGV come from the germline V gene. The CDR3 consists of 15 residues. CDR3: CASSLDPGHSYEQYF. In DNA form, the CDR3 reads TGTGCCAGCAGCTTAGACCCAGGCCACTCCTACGAGCAGTACTTC.

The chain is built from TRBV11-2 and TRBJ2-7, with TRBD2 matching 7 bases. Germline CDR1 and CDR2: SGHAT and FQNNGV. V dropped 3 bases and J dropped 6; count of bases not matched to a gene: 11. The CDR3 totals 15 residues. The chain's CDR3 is CASSFKVLLAGEQYF. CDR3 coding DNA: TGTGCCAGCAGCTTCAAGGTTTTATTAGCGGGCGAGCAGTACTTC.

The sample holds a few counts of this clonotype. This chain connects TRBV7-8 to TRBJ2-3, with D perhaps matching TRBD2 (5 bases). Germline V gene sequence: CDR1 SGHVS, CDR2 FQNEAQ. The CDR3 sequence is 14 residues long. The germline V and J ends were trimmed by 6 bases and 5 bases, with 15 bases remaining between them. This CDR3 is CASSVQSAGDTQYF. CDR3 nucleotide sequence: TGTGCCAGCAGTGTACAGTCTGCGGGAGATACGCAGTATTTT.

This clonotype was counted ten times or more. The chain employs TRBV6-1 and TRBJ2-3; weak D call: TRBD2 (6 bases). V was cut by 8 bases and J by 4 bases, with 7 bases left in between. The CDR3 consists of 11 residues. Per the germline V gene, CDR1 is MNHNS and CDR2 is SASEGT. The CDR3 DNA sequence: TGTGCCAGCGAGCGGGCAGATACGCAGTATTTT. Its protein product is CASERADTQYF.

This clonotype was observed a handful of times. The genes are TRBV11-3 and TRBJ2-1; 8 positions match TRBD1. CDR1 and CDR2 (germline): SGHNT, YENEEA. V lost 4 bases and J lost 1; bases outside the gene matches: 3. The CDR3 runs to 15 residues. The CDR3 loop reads CASSWDRRSYNEQFF. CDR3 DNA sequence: TGTGCCAGCAGCTGGGACAGGCGATCCTACAATGAGCAGTTCTTC.

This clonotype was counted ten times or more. In DNA form, the CDR3 reads TGTGCCAGCAGCTTAGGCGGGAACACCTACAATGAGCAGTTCTTC. Residues: CASSLGGNTYNEQFF. The rearrangement links TRBV7-2 to TRBJ2-1, with D possibly TRBD2 on 6 matching bases. This CDR3 spans 15 amino acids. V dropped 1 base and J dropped 2 bases, with 9 bases sitting between them. The germline gives CDR1 SGHTA, CDR2 FQGNSA.

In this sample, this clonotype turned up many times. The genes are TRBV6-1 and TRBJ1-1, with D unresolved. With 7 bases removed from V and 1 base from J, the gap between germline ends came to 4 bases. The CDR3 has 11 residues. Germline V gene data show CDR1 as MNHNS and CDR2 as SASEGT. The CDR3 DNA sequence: TGTGCCAGCATGGGGAACACTGAAGCTTTCTTT. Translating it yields CASMGNTEAFF.

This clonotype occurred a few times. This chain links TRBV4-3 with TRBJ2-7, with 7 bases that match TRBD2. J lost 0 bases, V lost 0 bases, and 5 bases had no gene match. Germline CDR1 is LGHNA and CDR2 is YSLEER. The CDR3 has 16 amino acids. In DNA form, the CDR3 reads TGCGCCAGCAGCCAAGACCCAGCGGGGAACTCCTACGAGCAGTACTTC. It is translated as CASSQDPAGNSYEQYF.

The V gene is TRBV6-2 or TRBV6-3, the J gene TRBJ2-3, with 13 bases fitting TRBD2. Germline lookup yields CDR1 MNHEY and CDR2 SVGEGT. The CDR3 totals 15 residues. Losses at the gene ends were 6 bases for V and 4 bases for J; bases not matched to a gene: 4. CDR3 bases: TGTGCCAGCAGCGGGACTAGCGGGACCCCAGATACGCAGTATTTT. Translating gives CASSGTSGTPDTQYF.

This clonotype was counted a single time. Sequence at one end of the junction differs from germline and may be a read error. The CDR3 reads CVSSPFSQPQHF. The CDR3 coding sequence is TGTGTCAGCTCACCATTCTCTCAGCCCCAGCATTTT. The chain uses TRBV18 and TRBJ1-5, with unresolved D. Germline V CDR1 and CDR2: KGHSH, LQKENI. CDR3 length: 12 residues.

CDR3 coding DNA: TGTGCCAGCGCCGGGACTAGCGGGAGGGCCGGGTACGAGCAGTACTTC. Translating it yields CASAGTSGRAGYEQYF. V usage is TRBV6-1 and J usage is TRBJ2-7, with TRBD2 identical over 16 bases. In germline, CDR1 is MNHNS, CDR2 SASEGT. This CDR3 spans 16 amino acids. V shed 8 bases and J 4 bases; nucleotides not matched to a gene: 8.

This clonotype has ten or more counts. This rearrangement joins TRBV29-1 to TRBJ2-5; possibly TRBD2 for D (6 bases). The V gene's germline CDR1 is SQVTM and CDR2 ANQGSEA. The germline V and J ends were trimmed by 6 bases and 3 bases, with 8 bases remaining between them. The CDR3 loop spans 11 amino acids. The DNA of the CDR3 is TGCAGCGTGACGGGAGAAGAGACCCAGTACTTC. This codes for CSVTGEETQYF.

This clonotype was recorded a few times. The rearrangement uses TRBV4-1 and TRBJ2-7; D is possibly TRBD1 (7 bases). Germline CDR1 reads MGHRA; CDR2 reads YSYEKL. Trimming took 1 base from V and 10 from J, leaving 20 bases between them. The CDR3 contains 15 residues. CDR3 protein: CASSQGRGQRAFQYF. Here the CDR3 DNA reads TGCGCCAGCAGCCAAGGGAGGGGACAGAGGGCCTTCCAGTACTTC.

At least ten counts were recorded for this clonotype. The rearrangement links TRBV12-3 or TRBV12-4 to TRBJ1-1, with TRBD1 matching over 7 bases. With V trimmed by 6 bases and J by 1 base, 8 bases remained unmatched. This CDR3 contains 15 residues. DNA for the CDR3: TGTGCCAGCAGAGGGCCTAGACAGGGGAACACTGAAGCTTTCTTT. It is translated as CASRGPRQGNTEAFF.